This TCR beta chain was profiled in a study of post-analysis software for immune sequencing data. Overall study results and limits: Controls had significantly higher normalized Chao1 diversity than multiple sclerosis patients. In patients, a few TRBV segments were more frequent than in controls, with TRBV5-6, TRBV5-1 and TRBV20-1 among them.

TCR beta cDNA libraries included unique molecular identifiers. Researchers reported 520,000 or so cDNA molecules coming from about 0.98 to 11 million T cells. Via MiXCR, TCRdb re-called the PCR reads, giving one row per CDR3 protein. The sample lists some 700,000 distinct CDR3 sequences, approximately 60% seen once, with about 11% in the top ten. V lost 1 base and J lost 7; bases outside the gene matches: 11. This CDR3 region has 17 residues. Germline CDR1 and CDR2: SGHNT and YENEEA. Note on this clonotype: Its antigen is unknown.

The sequencing input was blood. This chain connects TRBV11-3 to TRBJ2-1; 9 bases line up with TRBD2. The sequence was obtained from a girl aged 2-10 years with multiple sclerosis. The CDR3 loop reads CASSLGSGGPTGNEQFF. As DNA, the CDR3 is TGTGCCAGCAGCTTAGGTAGCGGGGGACCCACCGGGAATGAGCAGTTCTTC.